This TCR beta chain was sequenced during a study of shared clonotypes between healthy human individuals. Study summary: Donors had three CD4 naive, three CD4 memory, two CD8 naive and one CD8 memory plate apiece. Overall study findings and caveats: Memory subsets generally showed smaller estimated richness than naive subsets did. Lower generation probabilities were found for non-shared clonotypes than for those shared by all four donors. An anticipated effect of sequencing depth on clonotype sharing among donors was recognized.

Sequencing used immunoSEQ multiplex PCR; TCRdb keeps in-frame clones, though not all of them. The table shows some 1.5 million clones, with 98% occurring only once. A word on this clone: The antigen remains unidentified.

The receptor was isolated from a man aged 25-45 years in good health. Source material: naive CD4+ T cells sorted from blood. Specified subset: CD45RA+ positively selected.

The CDR3 sequence: CASSPLGGGSFVNTEAFF. CDR3 DNA sequence: TGTGCCAGCTCACCACTAGGGGGCGGATCTTTCGTGAACACTGAAGCTTTCTTT. V usage is TRBV18 and J usage is TRBJ1-1; 7 nucleotides line up with TRBD1. The CDR3 has 18 amino acids. Germline V gene sequence: CDR1 KGHSH, CDR2 LQKENI. Trimming took 1 base from V and 0 from J; bases not matched to a gene: 11.